A selection of T cell receptor beta chains follows, all from one sample in a study of T cell responses to AZD1222 COVID-19 vaccine. Profiled with immunoSEQ multiplex PCR; TCRdb holds only in-frame clones, not every one. The table records over 100,000 clones, about 91% of them present only once. Sequencing was performed on peripheral blood, taken on day 0 of AZD1222 vaccination. These receptors originate from an adult in good health. The CDR3 runs from the conserved cysteine through the conserved F or W. A D gene is named only where the DNA matches it firmly. The size entry is marked missing in some rows and otherwise reads once, few, many or a size class.

once	TRBJ1-2	-	TRBV3-1/TRBV3-2	CASSQLRGRYTF	TGTGCCAGCAGCCAATTGAGGGGTCGCTACACCTTC
-	TRBJ2-1	TRBD1	TRBV6-4	CASSARDSVREQFF	TGTGCCAGCAGTGCCCGGGACAGTGTGCGTGAGCAGTTCTTC
-	TRBJ1-3	-	TRBV3-1/TRBV3-2	CASSQGLSGNTIYF	TGTGCCAGCAGCCAAGGGCTCTCTGGAAACACCATATATTTT
once	TRBJ1-1	-	TRBV5-1	CASRAGGQEAFF	TGCGCCAGCAGGGCAGGAGGACAGGAAGCTTTCTTT
once	TRBJ2-1	-	TRBV6-5	CASGRGVVTYNEQFF	TGTGCCAGCGGACGAGGTGTCGTAACCTACAATGAGCAGTTCTTC
-	TRBJ1-5	-	TRBV10-2	CASSDQPLTVVYSNQPQHF	TGCGCCAGCAGTGACCAGCCCCTCACGGTGGTTTATAGCAATCAGCCCCAGCATTTT
-	TRBJ2-7	-	TRBV7-3	CASSPNNYEQYF	TGTGCCAGCAGCCCGAATAATTACGAGCAGTACTTC
-	TRBJ1-2	-	TRBV4-2	CASSQRDPDGYTF	TGTGCCAGCAGCCAAAGGGATCCCGATGGCTACACCTTC
-	TRBJ2-5	TRBD1	TRBV19	CASMSLTGSETQYF	TGTGCCAGTATGAGCCTGACAGGGTCGGAGACCCAGTACTTC
-	TRBJ2-1	TRBD1	TRBV5-1	CASSLHTGTGSYNEQFF	TGCGCCAGCAGCTTGCACACCGGGACAGGGTCCTACAATGAGCAGTTCTTC
once	TRBJ1-5	-	TRBV5-1	CASSLAMAGAPSSNQPQHF	TGCGCCAGCAGCTTGGCCATGGCAGGGGCCCCATCTAGCAATCAGCCCCAGCATTTT
-	TRBJ2-7	-	TRBV6-5	CASSYSGGRSSYEQYF	TGTGCCAGCAGTTACTCGGGGGGCCGTAGCTCCTACGAGCAGTACTTC
-	TRBJ2-5	TRBD1	TRBV2	CASSDRQGVGETQYF	TGTGCCAGCAGTGATAGACAGGGGGTCGGGGAGACCCAGTACTTC
few	TRBJ1-5	-	TRBV15	CATRGDSNQPQHF	TGTGCCACCAGGGGAGATAGCAATCAGCCCCAGCATTTT
-	TRBJ2-1	TRBD2	TRBV7-3	CASSSLAGGPYNEQFF	TGTGCCAGCAGCTCCCTAGCGGGGGGGCCTTACAATGAGCAGTTCTTC
-	TRBJ1-2	-	TRBV19	CASSWGATNYGYTF	TGTGCCAGTAGTTGGGGAGCTACTAACTATGGCTACACCTTC
-	TRBJ2-1	-	TRBV30	CAWSLSSYNEQFF	TGTGCCTGGAGTCTGAGCTCCTACAATGAGCAGTTCTTC
-	TRBJ2-5	TRBD2	TRBV11-3	CASGRGSASGEETQYF	TGTGCCAGCGGCCGGGGGTCTGCTAGCGGGGAAGAGACCCAGTACTTC
-	TRBJ1-2	-	TRBV14	CASSQSMDGGFYGYTF	TGTGCCAGCAGCCAATCCATGGATGGGGGTTTCTATGGCTACACCTTC
-	TRBJ1-1	-	TRBV2	CASMVGITEAFF	TGTGCCAGCATGGTCGGTATTACTGAAGCTTTCTTT
-	TRBJ2-1	-	TRBV30	CAWSVRGRGGYNEQFF	TGTGCCTGGAGTGTACGTGGCAGGGGAGGGTACAATGAGCAGTTCTTC
-	TRBJ1-1	-	TRBV18	CASSPNVRDTEAFF	TGTGCCAGCTCACCGAATGTGAGGGACACTGAAGCTTTCTTT
-	TRBJ1-1	-	TRBV27	CASSYAGFQNTEAFF	TGTGCCAGCAGTTACGCAGGGTTCCAGAACACTGAAGCTTTCTTT
-	TRBJ1-1	-	TRBV4-1	CASSQGPRDGGKTEAFF	TGCGCCAGCAGCCAAGGCCCCCGGGACGGAGGCAAAACTGAAGCTTTCTTT
-	TRBJ2-3	TRBD2	TRBV10-1	CASSDPGLAGTDTQYF	TGCGCCAGCAGTGACCCGGGACTAGCGGGCACAGATACGCAGTATTTT
-	TRBJ2-1	TRBD2	TRBV2	CASSEPPRALANYEQFF	TGTGCCAGCAGTGAACCCCCCAGGGCACTAGCGAACTATGAGCAGTTCTTC
-	TRBJ2-3	-	TRBV10-3	CAITPGGADTQYF	TGTGCCATCACCCCAGGGGGGGCAGATACGCAGTATTTT
-	TRBJ1-2	TRBD1	TRBV19	CATTFRQGYGYTF	TGTGCCACCACATTCAGACAGGGCTATGGCTACACCTTC
-	TRBJ1-3	-	TRBV9	CASSAGSLARNTIYF	TGTGCCAGCAGCGCGGGGTCTCTCGCTAGAAACACCATATATTTT
-	TRBJ2-5	-	TRBV29-1	CSVEAGPETQYF	TGCAGCGTTGAAGCGGGTCCTGAGACCCAGTACTTC
-	TRBJ1-2	-	TRBV7-2	CASSLLQGNYGYTF	TGTGCCAGCAGCTTATTGCAGGGAAACTATGGCTACACCTTC
-	TRBJ2-5	TRBD1	TRBV3-1/TRBV3-2	CASSQAATGEETQYF	TGTGCCAGCAGCCAAGCGGCAACAGGGGAAGAGACCCAGTACTTC
-	TRBJ2-1	-	TRBV6-5	CASPKGGNEQFF	TGTGCCAGCCCCAAGGGGGGCAATGAGCAGTTCTTC
once	TRBJ2-3	-	TRBV4-2	CASSHQLDTQYF	TGTGCCAGCAGCCACCAGTTAGATACGCAGTATTTT
-	TRBJ1-1	-	TRBV7-9	CASSLDSLGEAFF	TGTGCCAGCAGCTTAGATTCGTTGGGGGAAGCTTTCTTT
-	TRBJ1-1	TRBD1	TRBV4-1	CASSQGPGGGDEAFF	TGCGCCAGCAGCCAAGGCCCCGGAGGGGGCGATGAAGCTTTCTTT
-	TRBJ1-4	-	TRBV21-1	CATPKKVATNEKLFF	TGTGCCACTCCGAAGAAGGTGGCAACTAATGAAAAACTGTTTTTT
-	TRBJ1-1	TRBD1	TRBV7-9	CASSPPQGGGNTEAFF	TGTGCCAGCAGCCCCCCTCAGGGGGGCGGGAACACTGAAGCTTTCTTT
-	TRBJ1-5	-	TRBV27	CASGTIGGFRQPQHF	TGTGCCAGCGGAACCATAGGGGGTTTTCGTCAGCCCCAGCATTTT
-	TRBJ1-2	-	TRBV29-1	CSAEGSTTPYGYTF	TGCAGCGCGGAAGGTTCCACAACCCCCTATGGCTACACCTTC
few	TRBJ1-4	-	TRBV14	CASSVRTALKEKLFF	TGTGCCAGCAGCGTACGGACAGCCCTTAAGGAGAAACTGTTTTTT
-	TRBJ2-3	TRBD1	TRBV19	CASSIERYGTGSTDTQYF	TGTGCCAGTAGTATAGAAAGGTACGGGACAGGCAGCACAGATACGCAGTATTTT
-	TRBJ2-5	TRBD1	TRBV10-3	CAISDTRDRGRLETQYF	TGTGCCATCAGTGACACAAGGGACAGGGGGCGCCTAGAGACCCAGTACTTC
-	TRBJ2-1	TRBD2	TRBV5-4	CASTRTSGGEQFF	TGTGCCAGCACTCGGACTAGCGGGGGTGAGCAGTTCTTC
many	TRBJ1-2	TRBD1	TRBV19	CASSDRGAGGYTF	TGTGCCAGTAGTGACAGGGGCGCGGGGGGCTACACCTTC
few	TRBJ1-1	-	TRBV7-9	CASSPERIEAFF	TGTGCCAGCAGCCCGGAACGTATTGAAGCTTTCTTT
-	TRBJ1-1	TRBD1	TRBV10-3	CAISQFSLYRGLGNTEAFF	TGTGCCATCAGTCAATTCTCCCTTTACAGGGGGTTGGGGAACACTGAAGCTTTCTTT
-	TRBJ2-3	TRBD1	TRBV19	CASSLRQGASTDTQYF	TGTGCCAGTAGTCTCCGACAGGGGGCGAGCACAGATACGCAGTATTTT
-	TRBJ1-4	-	TRBV29-1	CSVVMGDEKLFF	TGCAGCGTTGTAATGGGGGATGAAAAACTGTTTTTT
few	TRBJ2-7	-	TRBV12-3/TRBV12-4	CASSRTVQNEQYF	TGTGCCAGCAGTCGCACGGTGCAAAACGAGCAGTACTTC
-	TRBJ1-3	-	TRBV10-1	CASSSHSGNTIYF	TGCGCCAGCAGTAGCCACTCTGGAAACACCATATATTTT
-	TRBJ1-4	TRBD1	TRBV5-1	CASSLEVGGAEKLFF	TGCGCCAGCAGCTTGGAGGTAGGGGGCGCAGAAAAACTGTTTTTT
-	TRBJ1-2	TRBD1	TRBV7-9	CASSLEQGGYTF	TGTGCCAGCAGCTTAGAACAGGGGGGCTACACCTTC